What follows describes a single T cell receptor beta chain. Its antigen is still unknown. The method was immunoSEQ multiplex PCR; TCRdb's version includes in-frame clones alone and lacks a portion of them. This table has roughly 78,000 clones, 82% appearing once. This record comes from a study of T cell responses to AZD1222 COVID-19 vaccine. The study, taken as a whole, reports: No day 14 peak samples; only post-peak repertoires were characterized. Spike-wide coverage was observed for vaccine-associated CD4 TCRs, with dominant responses at 160-218 and 743-854. Breadth and depth of Spike-specific TCRs rose after two AZD1222 doses. It should be noted that donors were predominantly white British and more often female, and clonal diversity was possibly underestimated.

V was pared by 3 bases and J by 4 bases, with 20 bases between. CDR1 and CDR2 (germline): SGHRS, YFSETQ. The length of the CDR3 is 18 residues. Material: peripheral blood, obtained on day 0 of AZD1222 vaccination. This sequence originates from an adult in good health. The chain recombines TRBV5-1 with TRBJ2-6; D is undetermined. CDR3 DNA: TGCGCCAGCAGCTCGATCCTTGGATCTATACCGGGGGCCAACGTCCTGACTTTC. Residues: CASSSILGSIPGANVLTF.